This T cell receptor beta chain was identified in a study of blood T cell repertoires in COVID-19. The overall study: Samples of COVID-19 (acute and convalescent) were obtained from the United States, Italy and Spain. T cells, B-cell-depleted T cells, or PBMCs supplied cDNA or gDNA.

Original analysis: Nucleated cell counts were estimated from reference gene primer amplification. Sequenced by immunoSEQ multiplex PCR; TCRdb stores in-frame clones only, minus some. Clone size and V and J calls were adopted from that table, with D and trimming inferred from the DNA. This sample yields about 440,000 clones, of which around 89% are seen a single time; over 9.5% belongs to the top ten. The Seattle patients, enrolled during active infection, were followed longitudinally. Remarks on this clone: The final CDR3 position lacks the conserved phenylalanine or tryptophan, pointing to a likely read error. It is unclear where the CDR3 begins or ends on the DNA, so no DNA is shown, and the CDR3 is as TCRdb lists it.

Sequencing was performed on peripheral blood. This sequence was found in a woman aged 45-65 years with COVID-19, enrolled during active disease.

The CDR3 here is CASRLLAGHTD. The chain links TRBV16 to TRBJ1-4. The CDR3 length equals 11 residues, ends included. Germline V gives CDR1 KGHSY, CDR2 FQNENV.